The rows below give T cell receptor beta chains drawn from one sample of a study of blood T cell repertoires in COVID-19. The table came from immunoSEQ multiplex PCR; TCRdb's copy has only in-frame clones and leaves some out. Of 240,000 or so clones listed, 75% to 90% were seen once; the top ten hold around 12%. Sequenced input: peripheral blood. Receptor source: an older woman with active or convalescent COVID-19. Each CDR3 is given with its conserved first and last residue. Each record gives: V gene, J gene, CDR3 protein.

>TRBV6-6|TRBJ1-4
CASSRRQVGSEKLFF
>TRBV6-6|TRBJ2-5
CASSSGTPGQTQYF
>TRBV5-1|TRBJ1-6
CASSLGDRGSPLHF
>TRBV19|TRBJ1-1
CASSIQGLNTEAFF
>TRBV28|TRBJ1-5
CASSLGGRGQPQHF
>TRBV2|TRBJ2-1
CASSEATAYNEQFF
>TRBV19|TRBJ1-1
CASTEQMLNTEAFF
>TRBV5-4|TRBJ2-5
CASSEDRGRETQYF
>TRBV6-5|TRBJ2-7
CASSYGGHPASYEQYF
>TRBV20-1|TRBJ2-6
CSAMAANVLTF
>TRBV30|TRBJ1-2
CAWTNERGYTF
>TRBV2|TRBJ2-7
CASSVQGVYEQYF
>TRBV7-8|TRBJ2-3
CASSPSGTGRAYPDTQYF
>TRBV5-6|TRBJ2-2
CASSSTGRTGELFF
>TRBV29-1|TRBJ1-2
CSGRGRGDGYTF
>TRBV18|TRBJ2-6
CASSPQSDSVRSGANVLTF
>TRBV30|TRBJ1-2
CAWIMAYGYTF
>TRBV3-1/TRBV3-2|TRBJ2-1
CASLAGGGGQFF
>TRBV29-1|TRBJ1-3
CSVGGGGNTIYF
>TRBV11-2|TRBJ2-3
CASSLVAGAITDTQYF
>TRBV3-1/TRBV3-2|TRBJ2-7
CASSQDRRQGLRMYF
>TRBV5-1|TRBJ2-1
CASSSGTSGGTYNEQFF
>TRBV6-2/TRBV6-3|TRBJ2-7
CASSYSGAGDSSSYEQYF
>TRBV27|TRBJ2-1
CASSLSRPGQGYDEQFF
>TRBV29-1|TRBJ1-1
CSVAGQGGTEAFF
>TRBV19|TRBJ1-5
CASSIVGQSNQPQHF
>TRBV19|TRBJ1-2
CASSQGGLIYDYGYTF
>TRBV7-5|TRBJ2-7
CARSPTWKGESSYEQYF
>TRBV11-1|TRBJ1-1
CASSSRQGEAEAFF
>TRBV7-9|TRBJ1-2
CASSLDYHRERGYTF
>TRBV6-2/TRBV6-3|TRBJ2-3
CASSYPGQGEADTQYF
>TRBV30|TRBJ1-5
CAWSRGLSGNQPQHF
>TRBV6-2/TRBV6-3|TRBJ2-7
CASSYSRAGGPYEQYF
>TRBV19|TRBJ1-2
CASSATWQNLYGYTF
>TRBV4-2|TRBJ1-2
CASSQVPVRANYGYTF
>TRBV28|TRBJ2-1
CASRSFSGGSYNEQFF
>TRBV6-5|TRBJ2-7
CASSYSSGSSYEQYF